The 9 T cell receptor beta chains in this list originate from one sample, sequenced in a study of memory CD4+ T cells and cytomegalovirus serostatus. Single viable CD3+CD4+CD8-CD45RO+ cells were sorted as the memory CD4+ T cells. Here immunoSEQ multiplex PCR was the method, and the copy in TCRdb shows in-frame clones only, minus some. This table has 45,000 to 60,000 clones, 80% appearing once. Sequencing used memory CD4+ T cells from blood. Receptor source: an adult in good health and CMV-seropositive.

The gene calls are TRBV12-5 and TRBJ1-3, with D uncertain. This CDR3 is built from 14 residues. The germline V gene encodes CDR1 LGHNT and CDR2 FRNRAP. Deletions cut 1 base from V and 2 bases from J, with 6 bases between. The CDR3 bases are TGTGCTAGTGGTTTGGGAGCTGCTGGAAACACCATATATTTT. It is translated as CASGLGAAGNTIYF.

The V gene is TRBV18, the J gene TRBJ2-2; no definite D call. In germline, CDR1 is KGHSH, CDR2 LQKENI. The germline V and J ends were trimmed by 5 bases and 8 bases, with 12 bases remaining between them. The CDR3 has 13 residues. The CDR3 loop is CASSDQHGGELFF. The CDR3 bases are TGTGCCAGCTCAGATCAACACGGGGGGGAGCTGTTTTTT. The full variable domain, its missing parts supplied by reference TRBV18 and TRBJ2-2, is NAGVMQNPRHLVRRRGQEARLRCSPMKGHSHVYWYRQLPEEGLKFMVYLQKENIIDESGMPKERFSAEFPKEGPSILRIQQVVRGDSAAYFCASSDQHGGELFFGEGSRLTVL.

The CDR3, as DNA: TGTGCCAGCAGCTCCGGGACAGGGAGTCATGAAAAACTGTTTTTT. Translation: CASSSGTGSHEKLFF. The rearrangement links TRBV7-2 to TRBJ1-4; TRBD1 matches 9 bases. From germline, CDR1 is SGHTA and CDR2 FQGNSA. The CDR3 spans 15 residues. J gave up 6 bases and V 4 bases, and 6 bases lay outside the gene matches.

In DNA, the CDR3 is TGTGCCAGTACTAAGAGTAACTATGGCTACACCTTC. This codes for CASTKSNYGYTF. The chain joins TRBV19 to TRBJ1-2; D unresolved. Trimming took 7 bases from V and 1 from J, leaving 7 bases between them. Germline CDR1 reads LNHDA; CDR2 reads SQIVND (reference sequence). There are 12 residues in the CDR3.

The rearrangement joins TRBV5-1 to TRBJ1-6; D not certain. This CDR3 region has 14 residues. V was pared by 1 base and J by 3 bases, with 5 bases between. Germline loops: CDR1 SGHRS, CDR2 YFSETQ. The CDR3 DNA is TGCGCCAGCAGCTTGACCGTCTATAATTCACCCCTCCACTTT. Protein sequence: CASSLTVYNSPLHF.

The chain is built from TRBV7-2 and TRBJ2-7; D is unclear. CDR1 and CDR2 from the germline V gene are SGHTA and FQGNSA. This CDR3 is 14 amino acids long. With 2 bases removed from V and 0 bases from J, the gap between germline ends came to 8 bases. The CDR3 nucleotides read TGTGCCAGCAGCTTATATGGTTTCTCCTACGAGCAGTACTTC. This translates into CASSLYGFSYEQYF.

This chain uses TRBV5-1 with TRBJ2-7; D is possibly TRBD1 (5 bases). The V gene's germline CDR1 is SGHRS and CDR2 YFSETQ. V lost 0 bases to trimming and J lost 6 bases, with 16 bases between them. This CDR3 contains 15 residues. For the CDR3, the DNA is TGCGCCAGCAGCTTGGAACCCCCCAGGGTCGGCGAGCAGTACTTC. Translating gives CASSLEPPRVGEQYF.

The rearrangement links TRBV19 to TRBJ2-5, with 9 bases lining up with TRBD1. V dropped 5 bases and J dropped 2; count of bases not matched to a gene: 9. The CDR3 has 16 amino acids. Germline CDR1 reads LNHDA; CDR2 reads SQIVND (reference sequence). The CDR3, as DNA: TGTGCCAGTAGTCAACGACAGGGGGGGGGTCAAGAGACCCAGTACTTC. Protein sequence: CASSQRQGGGQETQYF.

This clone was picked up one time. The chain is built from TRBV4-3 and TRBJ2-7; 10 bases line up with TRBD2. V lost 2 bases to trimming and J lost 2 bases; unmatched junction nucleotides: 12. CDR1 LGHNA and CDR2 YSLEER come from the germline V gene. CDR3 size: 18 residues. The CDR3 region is CASSQYWVGLAETYEQYF. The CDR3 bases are TGCGCCAGCAGCCAATATTGGGTAGGACTAGCGGAAACCTACGAGCAGTACTTC.